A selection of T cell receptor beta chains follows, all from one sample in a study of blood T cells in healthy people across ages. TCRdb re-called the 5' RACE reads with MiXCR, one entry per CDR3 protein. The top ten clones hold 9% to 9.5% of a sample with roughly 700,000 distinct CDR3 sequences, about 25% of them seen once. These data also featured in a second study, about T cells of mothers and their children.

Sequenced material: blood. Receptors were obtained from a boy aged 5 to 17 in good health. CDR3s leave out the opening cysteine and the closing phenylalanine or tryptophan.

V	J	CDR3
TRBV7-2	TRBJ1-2	ASSRTWTGNYGYT
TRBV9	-	ASSIRGTSGTNEQF
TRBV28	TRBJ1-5	ASSPIPETGPQH
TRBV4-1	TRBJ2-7	ASSQGIRSEQY
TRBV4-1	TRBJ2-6	ASSPFNGTRYSGANVLT
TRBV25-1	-	ASSEGGTGGYEQY
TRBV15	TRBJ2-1	ATESRGQANEQF
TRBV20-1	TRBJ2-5	SAVEGPVRETQY
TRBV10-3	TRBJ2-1	AISPGQGPNEQF
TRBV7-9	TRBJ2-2	ASPEDNTGELF
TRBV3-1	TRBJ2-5	ASSQGVGQETQY
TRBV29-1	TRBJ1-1	SVEGWGMNTEAF
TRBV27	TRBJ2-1	ASSESRVWSYNEQF
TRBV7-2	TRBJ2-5	ASSPYVQETQY
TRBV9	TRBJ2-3	ASSVEHVAGLTDTQY
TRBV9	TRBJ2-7	ASSPGQVSDEQY
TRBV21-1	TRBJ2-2	ASSRSSPATTGELF
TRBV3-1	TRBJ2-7	ASSPGRDRGSGFYEQY
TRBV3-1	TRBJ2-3	ASSQTGTSTDTQY
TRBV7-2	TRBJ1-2	ASSLQRENYGYT
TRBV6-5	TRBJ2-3	ASSYGQGTDTQY
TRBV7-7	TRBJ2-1	ASSAGTAYNEQF
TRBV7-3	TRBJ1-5	ASSPIKRGTGRNYSNQPQH
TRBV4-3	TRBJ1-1	ASSQGRGLSEAF
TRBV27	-	ASSPTGTDNNEQF
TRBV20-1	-	SARSTGSYEQY
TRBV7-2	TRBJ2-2	ASSFDRDSGELF
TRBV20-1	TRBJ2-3	SATGLAGVSDTQY
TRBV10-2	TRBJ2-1	ATLTGTLGNEQF
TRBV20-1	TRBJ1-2	SARDSGDGGYT
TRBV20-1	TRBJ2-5	SARPIARETQY
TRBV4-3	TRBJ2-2	ASSQGGSNTGELF
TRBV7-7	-	ASSLVPGDEQF
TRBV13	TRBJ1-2	ASSFAGGESYGYT
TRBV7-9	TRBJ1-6	ASSLSPHPLH
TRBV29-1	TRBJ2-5	SVDTSGGGETQY
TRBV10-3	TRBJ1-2	AISESTTTDGYT
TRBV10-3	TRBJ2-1	AISPRLAGGNEQF
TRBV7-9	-	ASSKIRDSNYEQY
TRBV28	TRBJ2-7	ASKGAYEQY
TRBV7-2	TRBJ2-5	ASSFPSGGVAETQY
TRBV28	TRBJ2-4	ASSLWTGQSIQY
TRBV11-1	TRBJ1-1	ASSLRGLRDTEAF
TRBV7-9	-	ASSYTLDSFSYEQY
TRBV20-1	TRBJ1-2	SARDTALNYGYT
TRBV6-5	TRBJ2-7	ASSSRDPREQY
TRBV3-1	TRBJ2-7	ASSPQIAGGGYEQY
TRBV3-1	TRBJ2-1	ASSEILRESTEQF
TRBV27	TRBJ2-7	ASSLNGQGWEQY
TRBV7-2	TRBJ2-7	ASSPGTYRYEQY
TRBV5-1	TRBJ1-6	ASSINRVGDSPLH